Listed below are T cell receptor beta chains from one sample, sequenced in a study of cytomegalovirus exposure and HLA in healthy donors. The assay was immunoSEQ multiplex PCR, and TCRdb's table has in-frame clones only and misses some. The repertoire holds about 200,000 clones, with about three quarters as singletons. The sequenced sample was PBMCs. The receptors were gathered from a middle-aged man in good health and CMV-seronegative. CDR3s include the opening cysteine and the closing phenylalanine or tryptophan. A D gene is named only where the DNA matches it firmly. For some rows the clone size is stated as once, few or many, or as a class when expanded; others skip it.

D gene	clone size	V gene	J gene	CDR3 DNA	CDR3 protein
.	.	TRBV27	TRBJ2-1	TGTGCCAGCAGTCATCCTTTGGCGGCCTACAATGAGCAGTTCTTC	CASSHPLAAYNEQFF
TRBD2	.	TRBV15	TRBJ2-1	TGTGCCACCAGCCGAGGGAGGGCCGTTGACAATGAGCAGTTCTTC	CATSRGRAVDNEQFF
.	.	TRBV7-9	TRBJ2-4	TGTGCCAGCAGCTTAGAGAGGCTAGCCAAAAACATTCAGTACTTC	CASSLERLAKNIQYF
.	.	TRBV18	TRBJ1-1	TGTGCCAGCTCACCCACCTCGGGGAGGCCGAACACTGAAGCTTTCTTT	CASSPTSGRPNTEAFF
.	.	TRBV27	TRBJ1-2	TGTGCCAGCAGCTCCCAAAGGGGCCCCTATGGCTACACCTTC	CASSSQRGPYGYTF
TRBD1	.	TRBV28	TRBJ2-7	TGTGCCAGCAGTCCCGGGACAGGGTTAGGCGAGCAGTACTTC	CASSPGTGLGEQYF
.	once	TRBV9	TRBJ2-5	TGTGCCAGCAGCTCTAGCCTGAGGGATGAGACCCAGTACTTC	CASSSSLRDETQYF
.	.	TRBV7-2	TRBJ1-2	TGTGCCAGCAGCCCCGATGGCAGAAACTATGGCTACACCTTC	CASSPDGRNYGYTF
TRBD2	.	TRBV7-2	TRBJ2-7	TGTGCCAGCAGCTTACGGGGGGGCCTAGGGGCCTCCTACGAGCAGTACTTC	CASSLRGGLGASYEQYF
TRBD1	.	TRBV2	TRBJ1-3	TGTGCCAGCAGTGACAGGGGGCCCACTGGAAACACCATATATTTT	CASSDRGPTGNTIYF
TRBD2	.	TRBV2	TRBJ2-7	TGTGCCAGCAGTCCGGCGGGGGGAAGCTCCTACGAGCAGTACTTC	CASSPAGGSSYEQYF
.	.	TRBV15	TRBJ1-1	TGTGCCACTACAAAAAGGGGGGGGTTTAACACTGAAGCTTTCTTT	CATTKRGGFNTEAFF
TRBD2	.	TRBV6-1	TRBJ2-5	TGTGCCAGCAGTGAGAGGCGGGGGGGACCAGAGACCCAGTACTTC	CASSERRGGPETQYF
.	.	TRBV18	TRBJ2-2	TGTGCCAGCTCACCAATAGCGGAAAACACCGGGGAGCTGTTTTTT	CASSPIAENTGELFF
.	once	TRBV6-1	TRBJ1-1	TGTGCCAGCAGTTCCCGAGCGGGCACTGAAGCTTTCTTT	CASSSRAGTEAFF
.	.	TRBV7-9	TRBJ1-5	TGTGCCAGCAGCCTCAGTAGCAATCAGCCCCAGCATTTT	CASSLSSNQPQHF
.	.	TRBV7-2	TRBJ2-7	TGTGCCAGCAGCTTAGATCCGGGTCCCGAGAGGGAGCAGTACTTC	CASSLDPGPEREQYF
.	.	TRBV5-4	TRBJ1-4	TGTGCCAGCAGCTTGGGGGGGGGCGCAACTAATGAAAAACTGTTTTTT	CASSLGGGATNEKLFF
TRBD2	.	TRBV14	TRBJ2-1	TGTGCCAGCAGCTTGGGACTAGCGTATCCCTACAATGAGCAGTTCTTC	CASSLGLAYPYNEQFF
.	.	TRBV30	TRBJ1-6	TGTGCCTGGAGTGACGACCATTGGACAGCCGAACCCCTCCACTTT	CAWSDDHWTAEPLHF
.	once	TRBV27	TRBJ1-2	TGTGCCAGCAGTTTAGACACCCGTGATTATGGCTACACCTTC	CASSLDTRDYGYTF
TRBD2	.	TRBV5-4	TRBJ2-5	TGTGCCAGCACCCGGGGGGACTACCAAGAGACCCAGTACTTC	CASTRGDYQETQYF
TRBD1	.	TRBV2	TRBJ1-5	TGTGCCAGCAATTTGGACAGGCGAGGGAATCAGCCCCAGCATTTT	CASNLDRRGNQPQHF
TRBD1	few	TRBV5-1	TRBJ1-1	TGCGCCAGCAGCTTGGGGGACAGGGACACTGAAGCTTTCTTT	CASSLGDRDTEAFF